This is a list of T cell receptor beta chains from one sample in a study of blood T cells in healthy people across ages. A single record per CDR3 protein comes from TCRdb applying MiXCR to the 5' RACE reads. The table shows about 1,800,000 distinct CDR3 sequences, with roughly 30% occurring only once. The sample comprised blood. These receptors originate from a woman in her 30s in good health. Both conserved end residues are trimmed from each CDR3.

CDR3	length	V	J
ASKDRGGEQY	10	TRBV19	TRBJ2-7
AGSRLVGGYNEQF	13	TRBV7-3	TRBJ2-1
ASSFSGDGTDTQY	13	TRBV7-3	TRBJ2-3
ASSQEWAAGGNQPQH	15	TRBV4-2	TRBJ1-5
ASSFAGTTYGYT	12	TRBV12-3/TRBV12-4	TRBJ1-2
TSSMGSYEQY	10	TRBV2	NA
ASSEYRGEETQY	12	TRBV5-1	TRBJ2-5
ASSSWTEAF	9	TRBV27	TRBJ1-1
ASSSRGAIRELF	12	TRBV12-3/TRBV12-4	TRBJ2-2
ASSYKNTEAF	10	TRBV6-5	TRBJ1-1
ASRLLAGGQGNEQF	14	TRBV6-2/TRBV6-3	TRBJ2-1
ATSDAGISADTQY	13	TRBV24-1	TRBJ2-3
ASSLDAGGHYEQY	13	TRBV7-2	TRBJ2-7
ASSSSLIRGEQY	12	TRBV5-6	TRBJ2-7
ASSQGLGTNNSPLH	14	TRBV3-1	TRBJ1-6
ATSDLRSGTQY	11	TRBV24-1	TRBJ2-3
ASSFPAGPNYEQY	13	TRBV28	TRBJ2-7
ASSITHQGNGGYT	13	TRBV19	TRBJ1-2
ASSEGGFSDTQY	12	TRBV7-3	TRBJ2-3
ATSRDLSGEQY	11	TRBV15	NA
ASRQLVGQETQY	12	TRBV6-5	TRBJ2-5
ASSLGGTSREDTEAF	15	TRBV7-9	TRBJ1-1
ASSPGPPGGAGYGYT	15	TRBV7-2	TRBJ1-2
SARDPVQETQY	11	TRBV20-1	TRBJ2-5
GARTSGGESYNEQF	14	TRBV20-1	TRBJ2-1
ASGPPGDYPPLH	12	TRBV12-5	TRBJ1-6
ASSLADRTPYEQY	13	TRBV5-1	TRBJ2-7
ASSQQLAGGADEQF	14	TRBV4-1	TRBJ2-1
ASSQRRDQYGYT	12	TRBV12-3/TRBV12-4	TRBJ1-2
ASRSQGAETQY	11	TRBV28	NA
SVASGVDTEAF	11	TRBV29-1	TRBJ1-1
ASSLGDQVPEQY	12	TRBV7-2	TRBJ2-7
SVVGGQGEQY	10	TRBV29-1	TRBJ2-7
ASSSGRGQNYEQY	13	TRBV5-1	TRBJ2-7
ASTKTRFDEQY	11	TRBV2	NA
ASEQGQVTYGYT	12	TRBV2	TRBJ1-2
ASSGPGTGTDIQY	13	TRBV25-1	TRBJ2-4
ATSANTRGSNEQF	13	TRBV15	TRBJ2-1
ASSGRDTLEAF	11	TRBV11-2	TRBJ1-1
ASSLAGGHTDTQY	13	TRBV12-3/TRBV12-4	TRBJ2-3
ASSSGLARADTQY	13	TRBV5-1	TRBJ2-3
ASSPGPLDRGWFNEKRF	17	TRBV28	TRBJ1-4
ATSDTDRRRGYT	12	TRBV24-1	TRBJ1-2
ATQGTGELF	9	TRBV10-3	TRBJ2-2
ASSLSGGRDNEQF	13	TRBV4-2	TRBJ2-1
ATSPSFSGELF	11	TRBV24-1	TRBJ2-2
ASIGAVETEAF	11	TRBV6-5	TRBJ1-1
ASSLGWSKNIQY	12	TRBV7-2	TRBJ2-4
ASSQGGGAGTGELF	14	TRBV4-1	TRBJ2-2
ATSRLHGGYEQY	12	TRBV15	TRBJ2-7
AWKSTRVMRTGELF	14	TRBV30	TRBJ2-2
SATSRLAGADTQY	13	TRBV20-1	TRBJ2-3
ASSPGTALQYEQY	13	TRBV5-1	TRBJ2-7
ASSLRYAEGTEAF	13	TRBV7-2	TRBJ1-1